This T cell receptor (beta chain) stems from a study of cytomegalovirus exposure and HLA in healthy donors. On the study more broadly: Among about 380 genotyped donors, approximately 80% fell in the Caucasian-associated ancestry cluster. General study results and limits: According to the study, roughly 160 TCR beta chains were cytomegalovirus-associated.

The CDR3 totals 14 residues. CDR1 and CDR2 (germline): MDHEN, SYDVKM. V was pared by 3 bases and J by 1 base, with 2 bases of the junction left unmatched. 60 Vbeta and 13 Jbeta primers were used in PCR. Sequencing used immunoSEQ multiplex PCR; TCRdb keeps in-frame clones, though not all of them. The table has around 130,000 clones, around four fifths seen once. A word on this clone: Its cognate antigen is unknown. Other DNA sequences from this sample encode an identical CDR3 as well.

At collection, donors were nominally healthy, but unrecorded immune exposures were probable. Sequencing input: PBMCs. The rearrangement links TRBV28 to TRBJ2-5; 7 bases agree with TRBD1. The source is a middle-aged woman in good health and CMV-seropositive. CDR3: CASSLGTAQETQYF. Written as DNA, the CDR3 is TGTGCCAGCAGTTTGGGGACAGCCCAAGAGACCCAGTACTTC. The variable domain in full, completed from reference TRBV28 and TRBJ2-5, reads DVKVTQSSRYLVKRTGEKVFLECVQDMDHENMFWYRQDPGLGLRLIYFSYDVKMKEKGDIPEGYSVSREKKERFSLILESASTNQTSMYLCASSLGTAQETQYFGPGTRLLVL.